This T cell receptor beta chain was captured by sequencing in a study of T-cell reconstitution after alpha-beta-depleted transplantation in children. Study-level points and caveats: A year post-transplant, T-cell counts and diversity derived mostly from newly produced T cells.

Germline V gene lookup returns CDR1 MDHEN and CDR2 SYDVKM. The length of the CDR3 is 14 residues. The TCRbeta library incorporated unique molecular identifiers. TCRdb re-called the PCR reads with MiXCR, one entry per CDR3 protein. The repertoire includes 150,000 to 250,000 distinct CDR3 sequences, 5.5% to 7% of them detected once, and 4.5% sits in the top ten. On this clonotype: Its antigen is undetermined. A much larger clone differs by one base, so this may be a read error.

This receptor was taken from a girl less than two years old with combined immunodeficiency, due to receive a stem cell transplant. The sample in question was PBMCs, obtained before TCRalphabeta/CD19-depleted stem cell transplant. The genes are TRBV28 and TRBJ1-6; no reliable D call. CDR3 DNA sequence: TGTGCCAGCATACCGACGGTTAGGAATTCACCCCTCCTCTTT. This encodes CASIPTVRNSPLLF.